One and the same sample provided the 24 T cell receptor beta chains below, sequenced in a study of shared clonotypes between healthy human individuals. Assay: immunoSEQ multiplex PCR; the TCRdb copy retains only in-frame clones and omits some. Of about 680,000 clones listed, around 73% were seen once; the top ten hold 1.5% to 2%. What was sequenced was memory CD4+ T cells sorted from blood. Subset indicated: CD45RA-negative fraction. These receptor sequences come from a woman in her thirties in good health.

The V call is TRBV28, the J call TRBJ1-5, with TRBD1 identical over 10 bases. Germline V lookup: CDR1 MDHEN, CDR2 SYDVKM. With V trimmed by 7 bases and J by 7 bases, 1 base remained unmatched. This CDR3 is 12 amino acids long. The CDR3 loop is CASTTGGQPQHF. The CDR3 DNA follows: TGTGCCAGCACGACAGGGGGCCAGCCCCAGCATTTT.

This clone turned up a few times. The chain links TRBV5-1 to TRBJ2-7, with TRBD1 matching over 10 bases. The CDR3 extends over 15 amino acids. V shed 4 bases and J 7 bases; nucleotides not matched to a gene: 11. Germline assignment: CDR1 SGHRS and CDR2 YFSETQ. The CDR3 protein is CASSPRTDRGREQYF. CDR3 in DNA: TGCGCCAGCAGCCCCCGGACAGACAGGGGGCGAGAGCAGTACTTC.

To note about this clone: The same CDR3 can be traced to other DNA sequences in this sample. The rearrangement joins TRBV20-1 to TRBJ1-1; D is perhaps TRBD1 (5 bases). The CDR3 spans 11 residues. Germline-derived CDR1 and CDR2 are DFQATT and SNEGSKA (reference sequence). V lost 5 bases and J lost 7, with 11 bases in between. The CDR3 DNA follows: TGCAGTGCTGCCCCCGGACATGAAGCTTTCTTT. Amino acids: CSAAPGHEAFF.

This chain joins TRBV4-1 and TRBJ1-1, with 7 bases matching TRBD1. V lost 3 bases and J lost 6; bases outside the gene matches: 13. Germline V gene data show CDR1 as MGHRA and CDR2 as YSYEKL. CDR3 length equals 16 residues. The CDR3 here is CASSQLLDRDGAEAFF. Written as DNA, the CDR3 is TGCGCCAGCAGCCAGCTGCTAGACAGGGACGGAGCTGAAGCTTTCTTT.

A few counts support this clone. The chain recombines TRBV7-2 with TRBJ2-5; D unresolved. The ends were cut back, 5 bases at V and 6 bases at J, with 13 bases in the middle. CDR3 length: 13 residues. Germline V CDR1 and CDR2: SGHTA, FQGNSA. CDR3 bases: TGTGCCAGCAGCCCGGACCCTTGGAAGACCCAGTACTTC. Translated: CASSPDPWKTQYF.

CDR3 sequence (DNA): TGCGCCAGCAGCTTGGCCGGGACAGGGGTTGTTAGGAACACTGAAGCTTTCTTT. The encoded protein is CASSLAGTGVVRNTEAFF. This chain connects TRBV5-1 to TRBJ1-1; TRBD1 matches 10 bases. The CDR3 spans 18 residues. Germline loops: CDR1 SGHRS, CDR2 YFSETQ. V shed 0 bases, J shed 1 base, and the junction held 9 bases outside the gene matches.

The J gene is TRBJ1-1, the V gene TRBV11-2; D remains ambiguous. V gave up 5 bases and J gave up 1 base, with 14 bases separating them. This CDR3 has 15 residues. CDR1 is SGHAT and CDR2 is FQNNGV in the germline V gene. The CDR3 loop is CASSDTERQNTEAFF. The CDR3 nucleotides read TGTGCCAGCAGCGATACCGAGAGGCAGAACACTGAAGCTTTCTTT. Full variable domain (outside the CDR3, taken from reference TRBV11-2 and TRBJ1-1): EAGVAQSPRYKIIEKRQSVAFWCNPISGHATLYWYQQILGQGPKLLIQFQNNGVVDDSQLPKDRFSAERLKGVDSTLKIQPAKLEDSAVYLCASSDTERQNTEAFFGQGTRLTVV.

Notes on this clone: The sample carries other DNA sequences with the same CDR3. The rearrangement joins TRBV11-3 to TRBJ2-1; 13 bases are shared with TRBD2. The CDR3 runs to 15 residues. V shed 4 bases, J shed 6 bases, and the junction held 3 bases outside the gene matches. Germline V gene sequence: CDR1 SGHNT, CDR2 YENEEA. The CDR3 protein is CASSSGTSGINEQFF. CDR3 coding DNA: TGTGCCAGCAGCTCCGGGACTAGCGGGATCAATGAGCAGTTCTTC.

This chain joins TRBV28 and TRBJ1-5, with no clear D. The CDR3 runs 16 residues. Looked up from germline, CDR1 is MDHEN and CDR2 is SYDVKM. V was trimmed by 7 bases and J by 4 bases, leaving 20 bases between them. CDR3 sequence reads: CASIAHSGKSNQPQHF. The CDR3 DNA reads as TGTGCCAGCATCGCCCATTCCGGGAAATCAAATCAGCCCCAGCATTTT.

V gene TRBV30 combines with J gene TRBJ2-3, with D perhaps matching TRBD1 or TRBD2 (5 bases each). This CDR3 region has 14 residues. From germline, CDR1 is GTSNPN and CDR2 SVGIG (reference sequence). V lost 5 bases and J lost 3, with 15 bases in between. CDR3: CAWRRDLGTDTQYF. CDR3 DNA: TGTGCCTGGCGCCGGGACCTAGGTACAGATACGCAGTATTTT.

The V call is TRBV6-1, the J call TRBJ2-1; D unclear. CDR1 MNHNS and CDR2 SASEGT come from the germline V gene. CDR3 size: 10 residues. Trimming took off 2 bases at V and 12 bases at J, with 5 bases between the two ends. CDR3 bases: TGTGCCAGCAGTGAATGGGGGCAGTTCTTC. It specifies CASSEWGQFF.

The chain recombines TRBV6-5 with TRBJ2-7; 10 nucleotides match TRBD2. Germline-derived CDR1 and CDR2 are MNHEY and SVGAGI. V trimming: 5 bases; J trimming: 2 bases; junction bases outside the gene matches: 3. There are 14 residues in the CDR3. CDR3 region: CASSPLAGAYEQYF. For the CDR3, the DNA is TGTGCCAGCAGTCCCCTAGCGGGGGCCTACGAGCAGTACTTC.

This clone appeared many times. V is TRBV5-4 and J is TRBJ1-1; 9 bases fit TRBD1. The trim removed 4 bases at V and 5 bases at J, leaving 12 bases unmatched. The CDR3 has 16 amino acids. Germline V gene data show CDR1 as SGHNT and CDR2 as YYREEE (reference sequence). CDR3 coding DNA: TGTGCCAGCAGCCCGGACGGACAGGGGACGGTGACTGAAGCTTTCTTT. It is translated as CASSPDGQGTVTEAFF.

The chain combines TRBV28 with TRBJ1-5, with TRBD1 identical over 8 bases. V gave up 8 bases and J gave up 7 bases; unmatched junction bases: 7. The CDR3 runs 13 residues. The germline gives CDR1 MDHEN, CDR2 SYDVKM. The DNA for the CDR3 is TGTGCCAGCCTCGGACAGGGCGGGCAGCCCCAGCATTTT. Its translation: CASLGQGGQPQHF.

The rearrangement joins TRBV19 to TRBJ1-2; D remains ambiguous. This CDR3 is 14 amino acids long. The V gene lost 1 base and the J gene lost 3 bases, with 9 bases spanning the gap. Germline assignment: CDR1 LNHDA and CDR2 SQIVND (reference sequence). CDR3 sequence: CASSIAGSYYGYTF. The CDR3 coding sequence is TGTGCCAGTAGTATAGCCGGCAGCTACTATGGCTACACCTTC.

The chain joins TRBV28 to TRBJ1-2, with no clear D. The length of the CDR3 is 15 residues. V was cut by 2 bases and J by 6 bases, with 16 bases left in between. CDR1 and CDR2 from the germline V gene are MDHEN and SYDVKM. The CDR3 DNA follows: TGTGCCAGCAGTTTAGGTCAGCCTTACCTTAATGGCTACACCTTC. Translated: CASSLGQPYLNGYTF.

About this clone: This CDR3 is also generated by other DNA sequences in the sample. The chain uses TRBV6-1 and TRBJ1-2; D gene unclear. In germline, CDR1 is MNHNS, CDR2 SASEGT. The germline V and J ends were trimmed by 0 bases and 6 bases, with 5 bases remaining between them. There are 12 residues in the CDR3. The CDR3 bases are TGTGCCAGCAGTGAAGCATTTCATGGCTACACCTTC. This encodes CASSEAFHGYTF.

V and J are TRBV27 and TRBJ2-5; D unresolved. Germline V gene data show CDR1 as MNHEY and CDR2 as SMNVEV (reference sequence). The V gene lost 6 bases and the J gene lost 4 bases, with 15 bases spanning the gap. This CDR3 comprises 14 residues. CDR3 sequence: CASRKRVNGETQYF. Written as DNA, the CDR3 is TGTGCCAGCAGAAAAAGGGTGAATGGAGAGACCCAGTACTTC.

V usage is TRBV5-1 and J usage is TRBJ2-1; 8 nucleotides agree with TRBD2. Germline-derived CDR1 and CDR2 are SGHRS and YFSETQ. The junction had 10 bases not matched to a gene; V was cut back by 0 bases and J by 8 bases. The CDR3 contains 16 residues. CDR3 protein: CASSLGEREKLHEQFF. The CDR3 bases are TGCGCCAGCAGCTTGGGGGAGCGGGAGAAGCTCCATGAGCAGTTCTTC.

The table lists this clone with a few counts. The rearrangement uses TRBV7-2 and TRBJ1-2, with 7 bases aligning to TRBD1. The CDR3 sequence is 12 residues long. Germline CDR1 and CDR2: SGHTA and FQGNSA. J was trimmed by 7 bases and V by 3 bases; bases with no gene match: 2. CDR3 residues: CASSFDRVGYTF. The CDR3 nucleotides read TGTGCCAGCAGCTTCGACAGGGTTGGCTACACCTTC. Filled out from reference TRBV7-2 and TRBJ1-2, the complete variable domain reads GAGVSQSPSNKVTEKGKDVELRCDPISGHTALYWYRQSLGQGLEFLIYFQGNSAPDKSGLPSDRFSAERTGGSVSTLTIQRTQQEDSAVYLCASSFDRVGYTFGSGTRLTVV.

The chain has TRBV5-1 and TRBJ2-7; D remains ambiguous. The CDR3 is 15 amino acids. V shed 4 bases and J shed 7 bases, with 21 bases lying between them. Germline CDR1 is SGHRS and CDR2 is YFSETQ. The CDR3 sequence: CASSVAPGPQWEQYF. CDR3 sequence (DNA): TGCGCCAGCAGCGTGGCCCCCGGACCACAATGGGAGCAGTACTTC.

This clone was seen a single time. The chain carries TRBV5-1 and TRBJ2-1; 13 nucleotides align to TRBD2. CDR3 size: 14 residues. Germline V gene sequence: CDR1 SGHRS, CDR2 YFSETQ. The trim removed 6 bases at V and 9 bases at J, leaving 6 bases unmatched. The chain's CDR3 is CASTLGTSGIEQFF. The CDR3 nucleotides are TGCGCCAGCACCCTAGGGACTAGCGGGATTGAGCAGTTCTTC.

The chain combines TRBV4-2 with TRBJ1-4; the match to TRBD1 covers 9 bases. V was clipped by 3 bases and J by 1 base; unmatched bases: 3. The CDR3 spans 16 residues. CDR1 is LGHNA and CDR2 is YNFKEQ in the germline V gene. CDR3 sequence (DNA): TGTGCCAGCAGCCAGCACAGGGGGCAAACTAATGAAAAACTGTTTTTT. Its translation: CASSQHRGQTNEKLFF.

CDR3 residues: CASSVLGGNQPQHF. The DNA of the CDR3 is TGTGCCAGCAGTGTCTTGGGGGGCAATCAGCCCCAGCATTTT. The chain joins TRBV2 to TRBJ1-5; D may be TRBD1 (5 bases). V was shortened by 4 bases and J by 2 bases, with 9 bases between the two germline ends. Germline V gives CDR1 SNHLY, CDR2 FYNNEI. CDR3 length: 14 amino acids.